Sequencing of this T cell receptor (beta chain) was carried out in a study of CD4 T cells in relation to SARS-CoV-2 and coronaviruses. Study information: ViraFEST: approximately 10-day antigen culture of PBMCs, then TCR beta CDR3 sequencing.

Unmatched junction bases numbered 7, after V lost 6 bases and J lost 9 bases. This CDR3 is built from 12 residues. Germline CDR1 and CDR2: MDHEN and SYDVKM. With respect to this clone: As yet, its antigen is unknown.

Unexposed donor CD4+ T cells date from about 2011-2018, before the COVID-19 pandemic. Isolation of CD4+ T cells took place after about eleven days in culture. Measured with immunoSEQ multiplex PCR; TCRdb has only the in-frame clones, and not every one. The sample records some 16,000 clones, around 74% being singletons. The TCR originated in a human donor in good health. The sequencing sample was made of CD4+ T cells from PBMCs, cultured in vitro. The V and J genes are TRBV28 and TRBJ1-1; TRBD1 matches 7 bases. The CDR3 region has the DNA TGTGCCAGCAGCTCACCGGGACAGAAAGCTTTCTTT. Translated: CASSSPGQKAFF. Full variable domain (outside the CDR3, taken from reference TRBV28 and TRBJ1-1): DVKVTQSSRYLVKRTGEKVFLECVQDMDHENMFWYRQDPGLGLRLIYFSYDVKMKEKGDIPEGYSVSREKKERFSLILESASTNQTSMYLCASSSPGQKAFFGQGTRLTVV.